Listed here are 30 T cell receptor beta chains from one sample, sequenced in a study of tumor and adjacent non-tumor tissue in lung cancer. A modified ARM-PCR protocol with three rounds of nested PCR amplified TCRbeta. TCRdb re-analysed the multiplex PCR reads in MiXCR, keeping a single row per CDR3 protein. The profile shows 200,000 to 250,000 distinct CDR3 sequences, 60% to 75% of them singletons. The template was RNA from unsorted bulk tissue. The sequenced sample was lung tumor tissue. Receptor source: a man aged 55 to 70 with non-small cell lung cancer.

In its sample, this clonotype was seen once. The CDR3 does not end in the conserved phenylalanine or tryptophan, so this is likely a read error. The rearrangement links TRBV5-5 to TRBJ2-7; D is perhaps TRBD1 (5 bases). This CDR3 region has 16 residues. The germline V and J ends were trimmed by 4 bases and 3 bases, with 20 bases remaining between them. The germline gives CDR1 SGHKS, CDR2 YYEKEE (reference sequence). CDR3 in amino acids: CASSPRTPPLNYEQYL. The CDR3 region has the DNA TGTGCCAGCAGCCCCCGGACACCTCCGTTGAACTACGAGCAGTACTTA.

Points on this clonotype: As the CDR3 is not closed by the conserved phenylalanine or tryptophan, this likely results from a read error. The chain employs TRBV24-1 and TRBJ2-3, with 14 bases matching TRBD2. Trimming took 0 bases from V and 2 from J; bases not matched to a gene: 9. This CDR3 has 20 amino acids. The V gene's germline CDR1 is KGHDR and CDR2 SFDVKD. CDR3 sequence reads: CATSDLPGTSGSPPTDTQYY. In DNA, the CDR3 is TGTGCCACCAGTGATTTGCCTGGGACTAGCGGGAGCCCTCCCACAGATACGCAGTATTAT.

The CDR3 sequence is CASSGGYNEQFF. DNA for the CDR3: TGTGCCAGCAGTGGAGGATACAATGAGCAGTTCTTC. The rearrangement joins TRBV2 to TRBJ2-1; D unclear. Germline V lookup: CDR1 SNHLY, CDR2 FYNNEI. V was trimmed by 4 bases and J by 4 bases, leaving 5 bases between them. There are 12 residues in the CDR3.

At least ten counts were recorded for this clonotype. Here the CDR3 DNA reads TGCAGTGCTAGAGCTCACGGCGGGGGGACTACGCAGTATTTT. This encodes CSARAHGGGTTQYF. This rearrangement joins TRBV20-1 to TRBJ2-3; TRBD2 agrees at 8 bases. This CDR3 contains 14 residues. J lost 8 bases, V lost 1 base, and 8 bases had no gene match. Per the germline V gene, CDR1 is DFQATT and CDR2 is SNEGSKA (reference sequence).

As concerns this clonotype: Being one base from a much bigger clone, this may be a read error. V and J are TRBV6-5 and TRBJ2-1, with D hard to call. CDR1 MNHEY and CDR2 SVGAGI come from the germline V gene. The CDR3 loop spans 16 amino acids. The CDR3 protein is CASSSMHYRSYNEHFF. Here the CDR3 DNA reads TGTGCCAGCAGTTCGATGCATTACCGCTCCTACAATGAGCACTTCTTC.

The V and J genes are TRBV20-1 and TRBJ2-1; D remains unclear. From germline, CDR1 is DFQATT and CDR2 SNEGSKA (reference sequence). This CDR3 has 16 residues. The ends were cut back, 4 bases at V and 4 bases at J, with 20 bases in the middle. In nucleotides, the CDR3 is TGCAGTGCTACAGATATCGGCTGGAGTGGTTACAATGAGCAGTTCTTC. Amino acids: CSATDIGWSGYNEQFF.

To note about this clonotype: A much larger clonotype is one base distant, so this may be a read error. This rearrangement joins TRBV6-6 to TRBJ2-1; D is unclear. This CDR3 contains 14 residues. V was trimmed by 9 bases and J by 6 bases, leaving 18 bases between them. The germline V gene encodes CDR1 MNHNY and CDR2 SVGAGI (reference sequence). The DNA of the CDR3 is TGTGCCAGGAACGCACCAGGAGTGGGCAATGAGCAGTTCTTC. Its protein is CARNAPGVGNEQFF.

V gene TRBV24-1 combines with J gene TRBJ2-3; tentatively, D is TRBD1 (6 bases). Trimming stripped 3 bases from V and 2 bases from J, with 17 bases between. This CDR3 region has 17 residues. Germline V lookup: CDR1 KGHDR, CDR2 SFDVKD. The CDR3 DNA reads as TGTGCCACCAGTGATCCAGGTCGGACAGCTAACACAGATACGCAGTATTTT. It codes for CATSDPGRTANTDTQYF.

This clonotype was observed a handful of times. The rearrangement uses TRBV6-2 or TRBV6-3 and TRBJ2-2; D possibly corresponds to TRBD1 (5 bases). Trimming stripped 6 bases from V and 5 bases from J, with 16 bases between. This CDR3 contains 15 residues. Germline loops: CDR1 MNHEY, CDR2 SVGEGT. CDR3 residues: CASRLGWGRTGELFF. Here the CDR3 DNA reads TGTGCCAGCAGATTGGGCTGGGGCCGGACCGGGGAGCTGTTTTTT.

As regards this clonotype: Relative to the germline gene, one junction end is altered; a read error may explain this. The gene calls are TRBV5-1 and TRBJ2-2, with TRBD1 as a possible D gene (7 bases). Looked up from germline, CDR1 is SGHRS and CDR2 is YFSETQ. The CDR3 has 15 amino acids. The DNA of the CDR3 is TGCGCCAGCAGCCCGGGAGACAGGGACACCGGGGAGCCGTTTTTT. Encoded protein: CASSPGDRDTGEPFF.

This clonotype was detected only a few times. A much larger clone differs from this one at a single base, so this may be a read error. DNA of the CDR3: TGCGCCAGCAACCAATATAGCGATAACTATGGCTACACCTTC. It translates to CASNQYSDNYGYTF. This chain joins TRBV4-3 and TRBJ1-2; D is unresolved. In germline, CDR1 is LGHNA, CDR2 YSLEER. This CDR3 is 14 amino acids long.

On this clonotype itself: This may be a read error, as it is one base from a much larger clone. The J gene is TRBJ2-3, the V gene TRBV5-4; maybe TRBD1 (5 bases). V lost 3 bases to trimming and J lost 5 bases, with 10 bases between them. The CDR3 consists of 13 residues. The germline CDR1 and CDR2 sequences are SGHNT and YYREEE (reference sequence). This chain's CDR3 is CASSWARGDTQYF. CDR3 coding DNA: TGTGCCAGCAGCTGGGCAAGGGGAGATACGCAGTATTTT.

Remarks on this clonotype: A much larger clone differs from this one at a single base, so this may be a read error. The rearrangement joins TRBV6-1 to TRBJ2-5; no clear D gene. The CDR3 has 14 amino acids. V lost 10 bases and J lost 6, with 21 bases in between. CDR1 is MNHNS, CDR2 SASEGT, per germline. CDR3 DNA sequence: TGTGCCAACACCGAGGATGGGGTCCGGAAGACCCAGTACTTC. Its protein product is CANTEDGVRKTQYF.

This clonotype has only a few counts. The chain uses TRBV11-2 and TRBJ2-5; weak D call: TRBD1 (5 bases). Germline CDR1 is SGHAT and CDR2 is FQNNGV. The CDR3 extends over 14 amino acids. V was clipped by 5 bases and J by 2 bases, with 12 bases between them. The CDR3 bases are TGTGCCAGCAGCCCCCCGGCAGGGCAAGAGACCCAGTACTTC. It encodes CASSPPAGQETQYF.

This clonotype was seen ten or more times. J is TRBJ2-7 and V is TRBV10-2, with TRBD1 matching over 8 bases. The trim removed 7 bases at V and 7 bases at J, leaving 15 bases unmatched. This CDR3 has 15 amino acids. Germline V lookup: CDR1 WSHSY, CDR2 SAAADI. CDR3: CASMNLGQGLREQYF. CDR3 bases: TGCGCCAGCATGAACCTCGGACAGGGTTTAAGAGAGCAGTACTTC.

V and J are TRBV24-1 and TRBJ2-3, with 10 bases matching TRBD2. The CDR3 consists of 16 residues. The junction had 8 bases not matched to a gene; V was cut back by 4 bases and J by 5 bases. Germline CDR1 reads KGHDR; CDR2 reads SFDVKD. The CDR3 DNA reads as TGTGCCACCAGTGACTTACACAGCGGGGGGGAAGATACGCAGTATTTT. This codes for CATSDLHSGGEDTQYF.

To note about this clonotype: At one end, the junction sequence differs from germline, possibly due to a read error. This rearrangement joins TRBV4-1 to TRBJ1-4; D may be TRBD1 (6 bases). This CDR3 comprises 15 residues. Germline lookup yields CDR1 MGHRA and CDR2 YSYEKL. The CDR3 protein is CASSESDGRGEKQFF. The CDR3 DNA reads TGCGCCAGCAGCGAATCGGATGGCAGGGGTGAAAAACAGTTTTTT.

Details on this clonotype: A junction end diverges from the germline sequence, so it may reflect a read error. The chain recombines TRBV20-1 with TRBJ2-4; no firm D call. The CDR3 spans 10 residues. Germline V gene lookup returns CDR1 DFQATT and CDR2 SNEGSKA (reference sequence). The CDR3 nucleotides are TGCGCGGTAGTCAAAAACATTCGGTACTTC. Translated: CAVVKNIRYF.

At least ten counts were recorded for this clonotype. J is TRBJ2-1 and V is TRBV5-6; TRBD2 matches 12 bases. Germline loops: CDR1 SGHDT, CDR2 YYEEEE. The V and J ends lost 4 bases and 4 bases, in that order; junction bases with no gene match: 18. There are 20 residues in the CDR3. The CDR3 sequence: CASSPGLAGRDPMGYNEQFF. The CDR3 DNA reads as TGTGCCAGCAGCCCCGGACTAGCGGGAAGGGACCCTATGGGTTACAATGAGCAGTTCTTC.

Comments on this clonotype: A clone one base away is much larger, so this may be a read error. This chain connects TRBV6-1 to TRBJ2-5; tentative D call: TRBD1 (6 bases). Germline CDR1 MNHNS, CDR2 SASEGT. The length of the CDR3 is 13 residues. CDR3 region: CASSLTGSESQYF. Written as DNA, the CDR3 is TGTGCCAGCAGTCTTACAGGGTCAGAGAGCCAGTACTTC.

This chain joins TRBV11-2 and TRBJ2-2; possibly TRBD2 for D (6 bases). Germline V CDR1 and CDR2: SGHAT, FQNNGV. V was clipped by 6 bases and J by 1 base, with 9 bases between them. The CDR3 spans 14 residues. The CDR3 DNA sequence: TGTGCCAGCAGTGGTAGCGGGAACACCGGGGAGCTGTTTTTT. This translates into CASSGSGNTGELFF.

This clonotype is a singleton in its sample. Its ends do not fully match the called genes, so a read error is possible. The chain links TRBV13 to TRBJ2-1; no firm D call. CDR3 size: 11 residues. CDR1 is PRHDT and CDR2 is FYEKMQ in the germline V gene (reference sequence). CDR3 bases: TGTGTCAGCAGCTCCCACAATGAGCAGTTCTTC. It specifies CVSSSHNEQFF. Combining the CDR3 with reference TRBV13 and TRBJ2-1 gives the whole variable domain AAGVIQSPRHLIKEKRETATLKCYPIPRHDTVYWYQQGPGQDPQFLISFYEKMQSDKGSIPDRFSAQQFSDYHSELNMSSLELGDSALYFCVSSSHNEQFFGPGTRLTVL.

This chain links TRBV20-1 with TRBJ1-5; no definite D call. Trimming removed 3 bases at V and 1 base at J, with 7 bases between. Germline V CDR1 and CDR2: DFQATT, SNEGSKA (reference sequence). CDR3 size: 13 residues. The CDR3 DNA reads as TGCAGTGCTAGCAAGGACAGCAATCAGCCCCAGCATTTT. It yields the protein CSASKDSNQPQHF.

CDR3 amino acids: CANRQAEGTGLIEQFF. In nucleotides, the CDR3 is TGTGCCAACAGACAAGCAGAGGGGACGGGGCTGATTGAGCAGTTCTTC. The chain carries TRBV11-2 and TRBJ2-1; possibly TRBD1 or TRBD2 for D (5 bases each). CDR3 size: 16 residues. Germline V gene lookup returns CDR1 SGHAT and CDR2 FQNNGV. Trimming cost V 10 bases and J 9 bases, with 28 bases left between them.

This clonotype came up once. The chain links TRBV29-1 to TRBJ1-4; D is uncertain. Germline V gene sequence: CDR1 SQVTM, CDR2 ANQGSEA. CDR3 length: 14 amino acids. V was shortened by 0 bases and J by 6 bases, with 11 bases between the two germline ends. CDR3 sequence (DNA): TGCAGCGTTGAAGATGGGTCAGCATATGAAAAACTGTTTTTT. Its translation: CSVEDGSAYEKLFF.

A word on this clonotype: The missing conserved phenylalanine or tryptophan at the end of this CDR3 makes a read error likely. The J gene is TRBJ1-1, the V gene TRBV12-5; D remains ambiguous. The germline CDR1 and CDR2 sequences are LGHNT and FRNRAP. The CDR3 is 16 residues long. V lost 7 bases and J 5 bases, leaving 23 bases between the germline ends. In DNA, the CDR3 is TGTGCTAGTGCCTTCCCTTGGGGTTTTTCGGGAACTGAAGCTTTCTAT. Translating it yields CASAFPWGFSGTEAFY.

Regarding this clonotype: The germline gene is not matched at one end of the junction; a read error may be the cause. The chain is built from TRBV12-3 or TRBV12-4 and TRBJ1-2, with D possibly being TRBD1 (5 bases). The CDR3 spans 13 residues. CDR3 in amino acids: CASIWDGYYDYTF. The CDR3 DNA sequence: TGTGCCAGCATTTGGGACGGCTACTATGACTACACCTTC.

This clonotype has just a few counts. The V and J genes are TRBV29-1 and TRBJ2-7; D gene unclear. CDR3 length: 12 residues. Germline CDR1 is SQVTM and CDR2 is ANQGSEA. Trimming shortened V by 4 bases and J by 2 bases, and 9 bases separated the two germline ends. CDR3 sequence reads: CSVVVAAYEQYF. The CDR3 nucleotides are TGCAGCGTTGTGGTTGCAGCCTACGAGCAGTACTTC.

Ten or more counts support this clonotype. The rearrangement links TRBV29-1 to TRBJ2-1, with a possible D match to TRBD1 (6 bases). CDR3 length: 14 residues. V dropped 3 bases and J dropped 8 bases, with 17 bases sitting between them. Germline CDR1 and CDR2: SQVTM and ANQGSEA. CDR3 bases: TGCAGCGTTGATCTTAACAGGGAGAGAGATGAGCAGTTCTTC. Translation: CSVDLNRERDEQFF.

As to this clonotype: A much larger clonotype is one base distant, so this may be a read error. Since the CDR3 does not end with the conserved phenylalanine or tryptophan, this likely comes from a read error. This chain joins TRBV20-1 and TRBJ1-4; tentatively, D is TRBD1 (5 bases). CDR3 size: 12 residues. Trimming shortened V by 4 bases and J by 8 bases, and 11 bases separated the two germline ends. CDR1 and CDR2 from the germline V gene are DFQATT and SNEGSKA (reference sequence). CDR3 in DNA: TGCAGTGCTACAGGGTCGGAGGAAAAACTGTTTCTT. Amino acids: CSATGSEEKLFL.